The source of this T cell receptor beta chain is a study of T cell changes during pregnancy in multiple sclerosis. Repertoires were generated with immunoSEQ multiplex PCR, while TCRdb's copy carries only in-frame clones and drops some. The table shows 40,000 or so clones, with around nine tenths occurring only once. With V trimmed by 0 bases and J by 2 bases, 7 bases remained unmatched. The germline V gene encodes CDR1 ENHRY and CDR2 SYGVKD. CDR3 length: 18 amino acids. V gene TRBV10-3 combines with J gene TRBJ2-7; 13 bases agree with TRBD2. The specimen comprised CD8+ T cells from peripheral blood mononuclear cells, sampled in the first trimester of pregnancy. The receptor's source is a female donor with multiple sclerosis, enrolled in a pregnancy study. CDR3 bases: TGTGCCATCAGTGAGTCGACTAGCGGGGGGCTGTATACCTACGAGCAGTACTTC. Its protein is CAISESTSGGLYTYEQYF.